This T cell receptor (beta chain) emerged from a study of blood T cell repertoires in COVID-19. Turning to the study itself: Both acute and convalescent COVID-19 samples were obtained from the United States, Italy and Spain. PBMCs, B-cell-depleted T cells, or T cells were the source of the cDNA or gDNA that made up the material.

The CDR3 extends over 14 amino acids. In the source study's methods: Reference gene primer amplification yielded estimated nucleated cell counts. Clones were sequenced by immunoSEQ multiplex PCR, and TCRdb holds only the in-frame ones, with some missing. That table furnishes V, J and clone size, whereas the DNA furnished D and trimming. This table has some 350,000 clones, 85% to 90% appearing once. The V and J genes are TRBV21-1 and TRBJ2-7; TRBD2, the D gene given by the table, was not confirmed from the DNA. TRBV21-1 is a documented pseudogene. Sequenced: peripheral blood. This clonotype was sampled from a human donor in a cohort sampled during active COVID-19. The CDR3 DNA follows: TGTGCCAGCAGCAAACAGACTAGCGTCAGGGAGCAGTACTTC. Encoded protein: CASSKQTSVREQYF.